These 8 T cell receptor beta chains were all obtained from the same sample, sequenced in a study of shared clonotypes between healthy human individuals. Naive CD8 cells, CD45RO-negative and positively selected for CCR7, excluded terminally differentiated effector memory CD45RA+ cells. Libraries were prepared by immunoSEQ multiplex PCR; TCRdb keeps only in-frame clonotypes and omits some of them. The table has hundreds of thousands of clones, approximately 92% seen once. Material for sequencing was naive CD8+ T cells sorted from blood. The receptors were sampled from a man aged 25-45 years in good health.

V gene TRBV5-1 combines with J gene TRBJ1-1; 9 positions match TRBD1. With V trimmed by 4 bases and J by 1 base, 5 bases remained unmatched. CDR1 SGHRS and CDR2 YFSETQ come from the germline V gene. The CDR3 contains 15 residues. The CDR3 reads CASSRAQGANTEAFF. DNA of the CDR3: TGCGCCAGCAGCAGAGCACAGGGGGCGAACACTGAAGCTTTCTTT.

The CDR3 nucleotides are TGTGCCAGTATGTGGAGTGGGGCCAACGTCCTGACTTTC. It encodes CASMWSGANVLTF. The V and J genes are TRBV28 and TRBJ2-6; D ambiguous. In germline, CDR1 is MDHEN, CDR2 SYDVKM. The CDR3 has 13 amino acids. V was trimmed by 9 bases and J by 3 bases, leaving 9 bases between them.

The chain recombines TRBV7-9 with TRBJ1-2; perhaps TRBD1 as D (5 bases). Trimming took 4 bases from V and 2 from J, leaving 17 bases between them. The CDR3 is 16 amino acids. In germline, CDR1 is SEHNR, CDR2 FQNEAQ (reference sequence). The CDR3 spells CASSSPNPGLNYGYTF. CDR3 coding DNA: TGTGCCAGCAGCTCACCGAATCCGGGACTAAACTATGGCTACACCTTC.

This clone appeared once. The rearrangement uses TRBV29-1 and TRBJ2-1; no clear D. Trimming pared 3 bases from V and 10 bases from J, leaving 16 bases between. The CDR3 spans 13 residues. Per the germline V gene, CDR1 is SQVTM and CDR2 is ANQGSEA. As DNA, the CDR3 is TGCAGCGTTGATCCCCCAGATTCCTTCGAGCAGTTCTTC. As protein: CSVDPPDSFEQFF.

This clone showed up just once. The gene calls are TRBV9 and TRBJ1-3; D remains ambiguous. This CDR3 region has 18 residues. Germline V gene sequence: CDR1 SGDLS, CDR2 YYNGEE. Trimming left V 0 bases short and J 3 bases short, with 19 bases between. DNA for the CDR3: TGTGCCAGCAGCGTAGGCCGATATGGGAACAGTGTTGGAAACACCATATATTTT. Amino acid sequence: CASSVGRYGNSVGNTIYF.

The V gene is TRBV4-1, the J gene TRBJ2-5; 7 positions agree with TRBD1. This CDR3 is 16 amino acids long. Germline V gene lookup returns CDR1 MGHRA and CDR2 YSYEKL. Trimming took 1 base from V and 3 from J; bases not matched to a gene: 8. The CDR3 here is CASSQVGPDRKETQYF. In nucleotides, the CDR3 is TGCGCCAGCAGCCAAGTTGGGCCGGACAGGAAAGAGACCCAGTACTTC.

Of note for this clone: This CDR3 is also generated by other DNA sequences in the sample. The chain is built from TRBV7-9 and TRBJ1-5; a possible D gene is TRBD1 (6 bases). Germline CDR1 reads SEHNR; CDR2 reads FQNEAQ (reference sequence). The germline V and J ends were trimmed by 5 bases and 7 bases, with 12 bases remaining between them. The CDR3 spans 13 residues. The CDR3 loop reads CASSLGGSQPQHF. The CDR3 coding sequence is TGTGCCAGCAGCCTAGGGGGAAGCCAGCCCCAGCATTTT.

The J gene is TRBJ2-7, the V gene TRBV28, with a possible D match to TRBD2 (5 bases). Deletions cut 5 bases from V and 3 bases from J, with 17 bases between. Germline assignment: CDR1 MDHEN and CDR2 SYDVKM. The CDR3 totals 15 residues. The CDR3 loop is CASSPVLDVNYEQYF. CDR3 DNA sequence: TGTGCCAGCAGTCCTGTACTAGACGTTAACTACGAGCAGTACTTC.